The source of this T cell receptor (beta chain) is a study of cytomegalovirus exposure and HLA in healthy donors. Study in general: It was reported in a later analysis that the 120 or so validation repertoires used the same platform as the 666 first-cohort repertoires.

An approximately 130-subject validation cohort, separate from the roughly 700-subject first cohort, supplied the donors. Study-wide points: Associated with cytomegalovirus, according to the listing, were around 160 TCR beta chains. Specific recognition of CMV antigens was confirmed in vitro for a few chains (all CMV-associated).

The method was immunoSEQ multiplex PCR; TCRdb's version includes in-frame clones alone and lacks a portion of them. The data show 200,000 to 250,000 clones, around nine tenths seen once. To note about this clone: Its cognate antigen is unknown.

In germline, CDR1 is SNHLY, CDR2 FYNNEI. This CDR3 comprises 13 residues. The V segment lost 6 bases and the J segment 5 bases; nucleotides outside the gene matches: 6. What was sequenced was PBMCs. This clonotype was obtained from a man between 18 and 35 years old in good health and CMV-seronegative. This chain links TRBV2 with TRBJ1-2; 7 bases are a match to TRBD1. The CDR3 reads CASRVQTGYGYTF. CDR3 bases: TGTGCCAGCAGGGTACAGACAGGGTATGGCTACACCTTC.